The 30 T cell receptor beta chains below all came from one sample that was sequenced in a study of T cells in localized non-small cell lung cancer. Some clones are missing from TCRdb's copy, which holds only in-frame ones; the method was immunoSEQ multiplex PCR. The table records tens of thousands of clones, roughly 86% of them present only once. This material consisted of peripheral blood, taken before any cancer treatment. The receptors shown here come from a woman aged 40-69 years with stage I lung adenocarcinoma.

This clone appeared a single time. The chain's CDR3 is CASSQEDSLRGGYTF. Written as DNA, the CDR3 is TGCGCCAGCAGCCAAGAAGACAGCCTGCGAGGAGGCTACACCTTC. The gene calls are TRBV4-3 and TRBJ1-2, with D possibly matching TRBD1 (5 bases). Trimming cost V 0 bases and J 8 bases, with 16 bases left between them. CDR1 and CDR2 from the germline V gene are LGHNA and YSLEER. The CDR3 spans 15 residues.

V and J are TRBV15 and TRBJ2-7; D gene ambiguous. Trimming took 3 bases from V and 7 from J, leaving 13 bases between them. The CDR3 has 13 amino acids. Germline-derived CDR1 and CDR2 are LNHNV and YYDKDF (reference sequence). This chain's CDR3 is CATSSGRPWEQYF. The DNA for the CDR3 is TGTGCCACCAGCAGTGGAAGACCTTGGGAGCAGTACTTC.

The V call is TRBV6-5, the J call TRBJ1-1; 11 bases match TRBD1. Per the germline V gene, CDR1 is MNHEY and CDR2 is SVGAGI. The CDR3 runs 14 residues. J was trimmed by 7 bases and V by 0 bases; bases with no gene match: 1. The CDR3 DNA sequence: TGTGCCAGCAGTTACTCCGGGACAGGGGGTGAAGCTTTCTTT. It encodes CASSYSGTGGEAFF.

V gene TRBV5-4 combines with J gene TRBJ2-3, with 8 bases aligning to TRBD2. The CDR3 runs 15 residues. With 0 bases clipped from V and 5 bases from J, the junction kept 5 bases outside the gene matches. CDR1 is SGHNT, CDR2 YYREEE, per germline (reference sequence). In DNA form, the CDR3 reads TGTGCCAGCAGCTTGGGTGGACTAGCTGGAGATACGCAGTATTTT. Its translation: CASSLGGLAGDTQYF.

V gene TRBV30 combines with J gene TRBJ1-5; D unclear. Per the germline V gene, CDR1 is GTSNPN and CDR2 is SVGIG (reference sequence). Trimming pared 2 bases from V and 6 bases from J, leaving 11 bases between. This CDR3 comprises 13 residues. The CDR3 reads CAWSLGPGQPQHF. CDR3 nucleotides: TGTGCCTGGAGTTTAGGGCCTGGTCAGCCCCAGCATTTT.

This chain connects TRBV15 to TRBJ1-2; tentatively, D is TRBD1 (5 bases). The CDR3 contains 14 residues. V shed 1 base and J shed 5 bases, with 11 bases lying between them. In germline, CDR1 is LNHNV, CDR2 YYDKDF (reference sequence). The DNA of the CDR3 is TGTGCCACCAGCAGAGCGGGGACGAGTTATGGCTACACCTTC. Amino acid sequence: CATSRAGTSYGYTF. Together with reference TRBV15 and TRBJ1-2, the CDR3 gives the full variable domain: DAMVIQNPRYQVTQFGKPVTLSCSQTLNHNVMYWYQQKSSQAPKLLFHYYDKDFNNEADTPDNFQSRRPNTSFCFLDIRSPGLGDTAMYLCATSRAGTSYGYTFGSGTRLTVV.

This clone occurred once. The chain is built from TRBV19 and TRBJ2-3; TRBD2 might be the D (6 bases). In germline, CDR1 is LNHDA, CDR2 SQIVND (reference sequence). The CDR3 contains 15 residues. Trimming pared 3 bases from V and 2 bases from J, leaving 12 bases between. For the CDR3, the DNA is TGTGCCAGTAGTATCTTCGGGAGCCTCACAGATACGCAGTATTTT. Its translation: CASSIFGSLTDTQYF.

DNA of the CDR3: TGTGCCAGCAGCTCGGACAGGGGCGCCTACAATGAGCAGTTCTTC. Amino acids: CASSSDRGAYNEQFF. The genes are TRBV9 and TRBJ2-1; 9 nucleotides agree with TRBD1. Germline loops: CDR1 SGDLS, CDR2 YYNGEE. This CDR3 contains 15 residues. The V gene end was trimmed by 4 bases and the J gene end by 2 bases; junction bases not matched to a gene: 4. Using reference TRBV9 and TRBJ2-1 for the parts outside the CDR3, the full variable domain is DSGVTQTPKHLITATGQRVTLRCSPRSGDLSVYWYQQSLDQGLQFLIQYYNGEERAKGNILERFSAQQFPDLHSELNLSSLELGDSALYFCASSSDRGAYNEQFFGPGTRLTVL.

The genes are TRBV5-6 and TRBJ1-5, with TRBD1 matching 7 bases. The CDR3 totals 15 residues. Trimming cost V 4 bases and J 1 base; bases outside gene matches: 5. CDR1 and CDR2 (germline): SGHDT, YYEEEE. CDR3 protein: CASSRQGLSNQPQHF. The DNA of the CDR3 is TGTGCCAGCAGCCGACAGGGCTTAAGCAATCAGCCCCAGCATTTT. The entire variable domain, with the rest obtained from reference TRBV5-6 and TRBJ1-5, is as follows: DAGVTQSPTHLIKTRGQQVTLRCSPKSGHDTVSWYQQALGQGPQFIFQYYEEEERQRGNFPDRFSGHQFPNYSSELNVNALLLGDSALYLCASSRQGLSNQPQHFGDGTRLSIL.

The chain is built from TRBV4-3 and TRBJ2-5; D tentatively reads TRBD1 or TRBD2 (5 bases each). Trimming cost V 3 bases and J 0 bases, with 11 bases left between them. There are 15 residues in the CDR3. CDR1 and CDR2 (germline): LGHNA, YSLEER. The chain's CDR3 is CASSQTGTHQETQYF. In nucleotides, the CDR3 is TGCGCCAGCAGCCAGACCGGGACCCACCAAGAGACCCAGTACTTC.

The chain uses TRBV5-1 and TRBJ2-5, with a weak D call TRBD1 (5 bases). The CDR3 totals 14 residues. Between the trimmed V and J ends, which lost 1 base and 5 bases, there was a span of 12 bases. CDR1 and CDR2 from the germline V gene are SGHRS and YFSETQ. As DNA, the CDR3 is TGCGCCAGCAGCTTGAGGGGAAATGGGGAGACCCAGTACTTC. Its translation: CASSLRGNGETQYF.

This clone was observed once. This rearrangement joins TRBV15 to TRBJ2-3; TRBD2 matches 10 bases. The germline gives CDR1 LNHNV, CDR2 YYDKDF (reference sequence). The length of the CDR3 is 16 residues. Trimming removed 1 base from V and 1 base from J; junction bases left unmatched: 2. The CDR3 coding sequence is TGTGCCACCAGCAGAGGCCTAGCGGGGGGCACAGATACGCAGTATTTT. Translating gives CATSRGLAGGTDTQYF.

The V call is TRBV29-1, the J call TRBJ1-1, with D unclear. The CDR3 spans 16 residues. Per germline, CDR1 SQVTM and CDR2 ANQGSEA. V lost 5 bases and J 6 bases, leaving 25 bases between the germline ends. The CDR3 spells CSVQGRSASFSAEAFF. For the CDR3, the DNA is TGCAGCGTTCAAGGACGGTCCGCTAGTTTTTCCGCTGAAGCTTTCTTT.

This chain links TRBV7-2 with TRBJ1-1; a weak D match, TRBD1 (5 bases). Between the trimmed V and J ends, which lost 2 bases and 6 bases, there was a span of 13 bases. CDR3 length: 14 amino acids. CDR1 and CDR2 (germline): SGHTA, FQGNSA. CDR3 sequence: CASSLFGGRAEAFF. CDR3 bases: TGTGCCAGCAGCTTATTCGGGGGACGGGCTGAAGCTTTCTTT.

The chain links TRBV9 to TRBJ1-5; no definite D call. Germline V lookup: CDR1 SGDLS, CDR2 YYNGEE. This CDR3 comprises 15 residues. Trimming pared 0 bases from V and 4 bases from J, leaving 11 bases between. CDR3 in amino acids: CASSVAGEPNQPQHF. The CDR3 nucleotides are TGTGCCAGCAGCGTAGCTGGGGAACCGAATCAGCCCCAGCATTTT.

CDR3 nucleotides: TGTGCCAGCAGCGTTGGGGACGTAGCCAAAAACATTCAGTACTTC. Protein: CASSVGDVAKNIQYF. The chain has TRBV9 and TRBJ2-4; D possibly matches TRBD1 or TRBD2 (5 bases each). CDR3 length equals 15 residues. The germline V gene encodes CDR1 SGDLS and CDR2 YYNGEE. V lost 2 bases to trimming and J lost 0 bases, with 9 bases between them.

This clone was seen only a few times. This chain links TRBV6-5 with TRBJ2-3; TRBD2 matches at 8 bases. Looked up from germline, CDR1 is MNHEY and CDR2 is SVGAGI. The CDR3 has 14 amino acids. Losses at the gene ends were 8 bases for V and 0 bases for J; bases not matched to a gene: 4. DNA for the CDR3: TGTGCCAGCTCTAGCGGGCATAGCACAGATACGCAGTATTTT. Its protein is CASSSGHSTDTQYF.

V is TRBV10-3 and J is TRBJ1-1; D ambiguous. Between the trimmed V and J ends, which lost 4 bases and 0 bases, there was a span of 9 bases. The length of the CDR3 is 14 residues. Germline CDR1 ENHRY, CDR2 SYGVKD. The CDR3: CAISAHPVNTEAFF. The DNA for the CDR3 is TGTGCCATCAGTGCCCACCCAGTGAACACTGAAGCTTTCTTT.

The rearrangement uses TRBV27 and TRBJ1-1; D is unclear. Germline loops: CDR1 MNHEY, CDR2 SMNVEV (reference sequence). Trimming cost V 2 bases and J 0 bases, with 4 bases left between them. This CDR3 has 13 amino acids. CDR3 sequence reads: CASSLKVNTEAFF. DNA of the CDR3: TGTGCCAGCAGTTTAAAAGTGAACACTGAAGCTTTCTTT.

The V gene is TRBV4-3, the J gene TRBJ2-5, with 10 bases identical to TRBD2. Germline V gene sequence: CDR1 LGHNA, CDR2 YSLEER. The CDR3 contains 15 residues. Trimming cost V 4 bases and J 4 bases; bases outside gene matches: 6. Here the CDR3 reads CASSRLLAGRETQYF. The DNA of the CDR3 is TGCGCCAGCAGCCGCCTACTAGCGGGGAGAGAGACCCAGTACTTC.

This chain joins TRBV19 and TRBJ2-5; weak D call: TRBD1 (6 bases). Trimming pared 2 bases from V and 5 bases from J, leaving 12 bases between. Per the germline V gene, CDR1 is LNHDA and CDR2 is SQIVND (reference sequence). CDR3 length equals 14 residues. Written as DNA, the CDR3 is TGTGCCAGTAGTATAACTAGGGGGTACGAGACCCAGTACTTC. Residues: CASSITRGYETQYF.

The chain has TRBV6-5 and TRBJ2-1; D may be TRBD2 (6 bases). The germline V gene has CDR1 MNHEY and CDR2 SVGAGI. The CDR3 is 12 residues long. Trimming left V 8 bases short and J 15 bases short, with 20 bases between. CDR3 nucleotide sequence: TGTGCCAGCGGGTCCGGTACGGGGGTGGTGTTCTTC. The encoded protein is CASGSGTGVVFF.

The V and J genes are TRBV2 and TRBJ1-1, with unresolved D. Trimming removed 4 bases from V and 4 bases from J, with 13 bases in between. The CDR3 is 14 amino acids. Germline lookup yields CDR1 SNHLY and CDR2 FYNNEI. Here the CDR3 DNA reads TGTGCCAGCAGTGCAAAACAAGCGTCCACTGAAGCTTTCTTT. Translated: CASSAKQASTEAFF.

This chain uses TRBV7-9 with TRBJ2-7; 15 positions agree with TRBD2. The V gene end was trimmed by 5 bases and the J gene end by 3 bases; junction bases not matched to a gene: 11. CDR1 and CDR2 from the germline V gene are SEHNR and FQNEAQ (reference sequence). This CDR3 has 18 residues. CDR3 nucleotide sequence: TGTGCCAGCAGCACCGGGACTAGCGGGGGGACTACGAACTACGAGCAGTACTTC. It translates to CASSTGTSGGTTNYEQYF.

The chain employs TRBV9 and TRBJ2-3; 7 bases match TRBD2. Germline CDR1 is SGDLS and CDR2 is YYNGEE. The trim removed 0 bases at V and 1 base at J, leaving 14 bases unmatched. The CDR3 is 19 amino acids. This CDR3 is CASSVGKRGADVGTDTQYF. CDR3 DNA sequence: TGTGCCAGCAGCGTAGGGAAGCGGGGCGCAGATGTGGGCACAGATACGCAGTATTTT.

This sequence joins TRBV15 and TRBJ2-1, with 7 bases matching TRBD1. CDR3 size: 15 residues. The trim removed 0 bases at V and 6 bases at J, leaving 5 bases unmatched. From germline, CDR1 is LNHNV and CDR2 YYDKDF (reference sequence). Here the CDR3 reads CATSRDRGQGNEQFF. The CDR3 DNA reads as TGTGCCACCAGCAGAGATAGGGGGCAGGGCAATGAGCAGTTCTTC.

The rearrangement links TRBV5-6 to TRBJ2-5; 14 bases agree with TRBD2. V lost 4 bases and J lost 2; bases outside the gene matches: 7. The CDR3 runs 17 residues. The germline gives CDR1 SGHDT, CDR2 YYEEEE. The CDR3 DNA is TGTGCCAGCAGCCCCGGGACTAGCGGGGGACCACAAGAGACCCAGTACTTC. It is translated as CASSPGTSGGPQETQYF.

The J gene is TRBJ1-5, the V gene TRBV18, with D possibly being TRBD1 (5 bases). Looked up from germline, CDR1 is KGHSH and CDR2 is LQKENI. The CDR3 has 15 amino acids. V was shortened by 6 bases and J by 2 bases, with 14 bases between the two germline ends. CDR3 residues: CASSRVGEGNQPQHF. As DNA, the CDR3 is TGTGCCAGCTCCCGTGTGGGGGAAGGCAATCAGCCCCAGCATTTT.

This clone was detected only once. The CDR3 DNA follows: TGTGCCAGCAGCTTGGCAAGGGTGGGGGGTCGCGCAGATACGCAGTATTTT. Amino acids: CASSLARVGGRADTQYF. The V call is TRBV5-5, the J call TRBJ2-3; D might be TRBD2 (6 bases). V shed 0 bases and J shed 4 bases, with 18 bases lying between them. The CDR3 covers 17 residues. Germline V gene lookup returns CDR1 SGHKS and CDR2 YYEKEE (reference sequence).

This clone was recorded only once. The chain is built from TRBV7-9 and TRBJ2-2, with D perhaps TRBD1 or TRBD2 (6 bases each). The CDR3 sequence is 16 residues long. V shed 0 bases and J shed 4 bases, with 12 bases lying between them. Germline V gene lookup returns CDR1 SEHNR and CDR2 FQNEAQ (reference sequence). The CDR3 region is CASSLAPGASTGELFF. For the CDR3, the DNA is TGTGCCAGCAGCTTAGCGCCGGGGGCGAGCACCGGGGAGCTGTTTTTT.